These 14 T cell receptor beta chains were sequenced from one sample in a study of CD8 T cells in Susac syndrome. RNA amounts of roughly 0.45 to 1 ug underwent reverse transcription with random hexamers. TCRdb reprocessed the immunoSEQ multiplex PCR reads via MiXCR and lists one record per CDR3 protein. The sample includes tens of thousands of distinct CDR3 sequences, approximately 95% seen only once; the top ten take under 0.6%. The sequenced sample was CD8+ T cells from PBMCs. These receptors all come from a human donor with Susac syndrome.

The J gene is TRBJ1-1, the V gene TRBV5-1; a weak D match, TRBD1 (6 bases). V shed 4 bases and J shed 0 bases, with 13 bases lying between them. The germline V gene encodes CDR1 SGHRS and CDR2 YFSETQ. The CDR3 has 15 residues. The CDR3, as DNA: TGCGCCAGCAGCCCCCAGACAGGTATGAACACTGAAGCTTTCTTT. It codes for CASSPQTGMNTEAFF.

This rearrangement joins TRBV27 to TRBJ2-1, with D tentatively TRBD1 or TRBD2 (5 bases each). The ends were cut back, 3 bases at V and 9 bases at J, with 9 bases in the middle. Germline values: CDR1 MNHEY, CDR2 SMNVEV (reference sequence). The CDR3 is made up of 12 amino acids. The CDR3 bases are TGTGCCAGCAGTTTCCCAGGGACTGAGCAGTTCTTC. It specifies CASSFPGTEQFF.

The chain recombines TRBV6-4 with TRBJ2-3, with D maybe TRBD1 (6 bases). Trimming cost V 3 bases and J 2 bases, with 9 bases left between them. Germline V lookup: CDR1 MRHNA, CDR2 SNTAGT. The CDR3 runs to 14 residues. The CDR3 loop is CASSEAGATDTQYF. DNA of the CDR3: TGTGCCAGCAGTGAGGCAGGGGCCACAGATACGCAGTATTTT.

The rearrangement uses TRBV20-1 and TRBJ1-4; D is undetermined. In germline, CDR1 is DFQATT, CDR2 SNEGSKA (reference sequence). The CDR3 has 16 amino acids. V was pared by 5 bases and J by 2 bases, with 18 bases between. For the CDR3, the DNA is TGCAGTGCTCCAGATAGCGGTCTTGCGACTAATGAAAAACTGTTTTTT. Its translation is CSAPDSGLATNEKLFF.

The V call is TRBV19, the J call TRBJ1-5; D not resolved. Germline assignment: CDR1 LNHDA and CDR2 SQIVND (reference sequence). V shed 9 bases and J shed 0 bases, with 9 bases lying between them. The CDR3 runs to 13 residues. CDR3 in amino acids: CASTSYSNQPQHF. The DNA for the CDR3 is TGTGCCAGCACAAGTTATAGCAATCAGCCCCAGCATTTT.

This clonotype was recorded once. The chain is built from TRBV7-9 and TRBJ2-3, with D possibly matching TRBD2 (5 bases). The V and J ends lost 5 bases and 6 bases respectively, with 6 bases between them. Per the germline V gene, CDR1 is SEHNR and CDR2 is FQNEAQ (reference sequence). The CDR3 is 11 residues long. CDR3 sequence (DNA): TGTGCCAGCAGCCGGGGTGATACGCAGTATTTT. Translation gives CASSRGDTQYF. The variable domain in full, with the rest retrieved from reference TRBV7-9 and TRBJ2-3, is DTGVSQNPRHKITKRGQNVTFRCDPISEHNRLYWYRQTLGQGPEFLTYFQNEAQLEKSRLLSDRFSAERPKGSFSTLEIQRTEQGDSAMYLCASSRGDTQYFGPGTRLTVL.

This rearrangement joins TRBV28 to TRBJ2-4; maybe TRBD2 (6 bases). CDR1 is MDHEN and CDR2 is SYDVKM in the germline V gene. The CDR3 spans 13 residues. The ends were cut back, 6 bases at V and 6 bases at J, with 12 bases in the middle. CDR3 region: CASSPGLLNIQYF. The CDR3 DNA reads as TGTGCCAGCAGCCCGGGACTGTTAAACATTCAGTACTTC.

V and J are TRBV4-3 and TRBJ2-3; 9 bases align to TRBD1. Germline lookup yields CDR1 LGHNA and CDR2 YSLEER. The CDR3 has 18 amino acids. V trimming: 1 base; J trimming: 3 bases; junction bases outside the gene matches: 11. The CDR3 loop reads CASSQVARVGQGTDTQYF. As DNA, the CDR3 is TGCGCCAGCAGCCAAGTTGCCAGGGTAGGACAGGGGACAGATACGCAGTATTTT.

V is TRBV29-1 and J is TRBJ2-7; D not certain. Germline CDR1 and CDR2: SQVTM and ANQGSEA. Trimming took 6 bases from V and 2 from J, leaving 17 bases between them. The CDR3 runs to 14 residues. The CDR3 loop is CSVGPSTDPYEQYF. Written as DNA, the CDR3 is TGCAGCGTCGGGCCATCTACTGATCCCTACGAGCAGTACTTC.

CDR3 bases: TGCAGCGTGGGACCCCGGGGGGTAAACACTGAAGCTTTCTTT. Amino acid sequence: CSVGPRGVNTEAFF. The chain carries TRBV29-1 and TRBJ1-1, with a tentative D call TRBD1 (5 bases). The germline V gene has CDR1 SQVTM and CDR2 ANQGSEA. This CDR3 comprises 14 residues. V was pared by 6 bases and J by 2 bases, with 16 bases between. The variable domain in full, with the rest retrieved from reference TRBV29-1 and TRBJ1-1, is SAVISQKPSRDICQRGTSLTIQCQVDSQVTMMFWYRQQPGQSLTLIATANQGSEATYESGFVIDKFPISRPNLTFSTLTVSNMSPEDSSIYLCSVGPRGVNTEAFFGQGTRLTVV.

The chain employs TRBV19 and TRBJ1-2; 9 nucleotides agree with TRBD1. CDR1 and CDR2 (germline): LNHDA, SQIVND (reference sequence). The CDR3 has 14 amino acids. Unmatched junction bases numbered 9, after V lost 5 bases and J lost 8 bases. The CDR3 protein is CASSFGTGPGGYTF. The DNA for the CDR3 is TGTGCCAGTAGTTTCGGGACAGGGCCGGGCGGCTACACCTTC. Full variable domain (rest looked up from reference TRBV19 and TRBJ1-2): DGGITQSPKYLFRKEGQNVTLSCEQNLNHDAMYWYRQDPGQGLRLIYYSQIVNDFQKGDIAEGYSVSREKKESFPLTVTSAQKNPTAFYLCASSFGTGPGGYTFGSGTRLTVV.

The chain employs TRBV7-2 and TRBJ2-1, with D perhaps assigned TRBD1 or TRBD2 (7 bases each). The CDR3 is made up of 18 amino acids. In germline, CDR1 is SGHTA, CDR2 FQGNSA. V gave up 5 bases and J gave up 0 bases, with 20 bases separating them. The CDR3 DNA follows: TGTGCCAGCAGCCCGACCCAGGGGGGGGCCAGCTCCTACAATGAGCAGTTCTTC. Its protein is CASSPTQGGASSYNEQFF.

The chain employs TRBV6-6 and TRBJ2-6; the D gene is possibly TRBD2 (6 bases). Germline V gene data show CDR1 as MNHNY and CDR2 as SVGAGI (reference sequence). V lost 4 bases, J lost 7 bases, and 8 bases lay in between. The CDR3 contains 13 residues. DNA for the CDR3: TGTGCCAGCAGTTGGGAGGTAGCCAACGTCCTGACTTTC. Amino acid sequence: CASSWEVANVLTF.

V and J are TRBV5-6 and TRBJ2-7; perhaps TRBD1 as D (6 bases). Germline V lookup: CDR1 SGHDT, CDR2 YYEEEE. The CDR3 contains 12 residues. The germline V and J ends were trimmed by 3 bases and 7 bases, with 11 bases remaining between them. The CDR3 coding sequence is TGTGCCAGCAGCTGGGGGCAATCGGAGCAGTACTTC. Its protein is CASSWGQSEQYF.